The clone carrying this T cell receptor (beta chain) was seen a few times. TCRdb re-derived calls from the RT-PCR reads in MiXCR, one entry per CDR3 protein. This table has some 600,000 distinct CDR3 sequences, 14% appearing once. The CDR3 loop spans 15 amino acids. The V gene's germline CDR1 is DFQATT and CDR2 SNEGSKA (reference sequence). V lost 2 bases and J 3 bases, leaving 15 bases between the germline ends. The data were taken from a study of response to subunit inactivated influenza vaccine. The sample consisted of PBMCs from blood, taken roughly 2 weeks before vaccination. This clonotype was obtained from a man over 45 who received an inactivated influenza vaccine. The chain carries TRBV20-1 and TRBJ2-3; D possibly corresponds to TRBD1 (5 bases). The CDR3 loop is CSARPLGRETDTQYF. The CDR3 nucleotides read TGCAGTGCTAGACCCTTGGGCAGGGAAACAGATACGCAGTATTTT.